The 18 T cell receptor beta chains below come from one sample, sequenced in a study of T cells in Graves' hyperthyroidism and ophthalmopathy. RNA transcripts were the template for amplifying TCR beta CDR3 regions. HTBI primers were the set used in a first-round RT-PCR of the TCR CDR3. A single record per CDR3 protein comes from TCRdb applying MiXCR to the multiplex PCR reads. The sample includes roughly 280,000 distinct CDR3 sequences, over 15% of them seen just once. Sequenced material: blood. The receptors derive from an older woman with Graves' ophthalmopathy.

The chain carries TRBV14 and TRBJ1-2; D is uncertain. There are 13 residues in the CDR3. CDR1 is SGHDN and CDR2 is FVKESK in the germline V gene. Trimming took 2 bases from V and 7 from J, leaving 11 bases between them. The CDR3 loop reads CASSQTHSIGYTF. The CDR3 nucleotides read TGTGCCAGCAGCCAAACCCATAGTATTGGCTACACCTTC.

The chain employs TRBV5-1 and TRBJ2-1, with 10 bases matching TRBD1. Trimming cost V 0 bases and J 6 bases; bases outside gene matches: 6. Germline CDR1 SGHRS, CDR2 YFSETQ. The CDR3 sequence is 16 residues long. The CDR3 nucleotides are TGCGCCAGCAGCTTGGGACCGGGACAGGGGTGCAATGAGCAGTTCTTC. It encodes CASSLGPGQGCNEQFF. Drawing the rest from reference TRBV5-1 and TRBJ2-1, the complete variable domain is KAGVTQTPRYLIKTRGQQVTLSCSPISGHRSVSWYQQTPGQGLQFLFEYFSETQRNKGNFPGRFSGRQFSNSRSEMNVSTLELGDSALYLCASSLGPGQGCNEQFFGPGTRLTVL.

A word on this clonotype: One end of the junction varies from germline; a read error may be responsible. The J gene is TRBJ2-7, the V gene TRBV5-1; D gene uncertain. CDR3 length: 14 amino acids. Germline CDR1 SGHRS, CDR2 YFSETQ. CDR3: CATGEGRINYEQYF. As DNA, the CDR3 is TGTGCCACCGGAGAAGGAAGGATAAACTACGAGCAGTACTTC.

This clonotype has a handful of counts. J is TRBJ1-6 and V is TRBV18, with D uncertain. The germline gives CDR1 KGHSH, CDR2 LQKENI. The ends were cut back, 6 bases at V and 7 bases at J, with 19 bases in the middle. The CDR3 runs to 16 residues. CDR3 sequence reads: CASSQNAGALNSPLHF. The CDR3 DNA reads TGTGCCAGCTCCCAGAACGCAGGAGCCCTCAATTCACCCCTCCACTTT.

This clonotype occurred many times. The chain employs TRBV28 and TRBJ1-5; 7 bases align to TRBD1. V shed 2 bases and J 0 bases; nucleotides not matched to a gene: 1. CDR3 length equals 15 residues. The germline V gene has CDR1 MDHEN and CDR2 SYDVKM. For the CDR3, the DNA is TGTGCCAGCAGTTTAAGGGGGCATAGCAATCAGCCCCAGCATTTT. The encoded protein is CASSLRGHSNQPQHF.

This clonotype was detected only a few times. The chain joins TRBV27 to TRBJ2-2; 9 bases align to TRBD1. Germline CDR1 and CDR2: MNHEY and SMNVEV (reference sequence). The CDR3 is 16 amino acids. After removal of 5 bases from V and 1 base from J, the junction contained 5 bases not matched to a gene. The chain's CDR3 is CASSPSTGGNTGELFF. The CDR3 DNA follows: TGTGCCAGCAGTCCATCGACAGGGGGGAACACCGGGGAGCTGTTTTTT.

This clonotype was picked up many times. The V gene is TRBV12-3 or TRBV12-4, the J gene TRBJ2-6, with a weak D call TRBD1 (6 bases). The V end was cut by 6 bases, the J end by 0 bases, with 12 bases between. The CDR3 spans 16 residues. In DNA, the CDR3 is TGTGCCAGCAGGTCAAACAGGGCCTCTGGGGCCAACGTCCTGACTTTC. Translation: CASRSNRASGANVLTF.

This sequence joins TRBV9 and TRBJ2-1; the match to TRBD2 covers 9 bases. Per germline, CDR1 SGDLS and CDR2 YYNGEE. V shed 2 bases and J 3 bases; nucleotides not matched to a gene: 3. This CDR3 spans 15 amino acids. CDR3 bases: TGTGCCAGCAGCGTGCAGACTAGCGGCTACAATGAGCAGTTCTTC. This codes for CASSVQTSGYNEQFF.

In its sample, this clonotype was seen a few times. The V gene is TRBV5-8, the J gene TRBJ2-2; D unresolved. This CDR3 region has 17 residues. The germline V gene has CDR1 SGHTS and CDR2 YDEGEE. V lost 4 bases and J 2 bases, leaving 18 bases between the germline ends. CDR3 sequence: CASSREIGQTNTGELFF. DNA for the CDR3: TGTGCCAGCAGCCGAGAAATCGGGCAGACAAACACCGGGGAGCTGTTTTTT.

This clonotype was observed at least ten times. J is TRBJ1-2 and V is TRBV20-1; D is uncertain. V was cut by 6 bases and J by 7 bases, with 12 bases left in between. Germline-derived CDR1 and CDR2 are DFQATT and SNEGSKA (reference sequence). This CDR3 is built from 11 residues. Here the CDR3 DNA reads TGCAGTGCCTATCAGGTGCCTGGCTACACCTTC. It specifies CSAYQVPGYTF.

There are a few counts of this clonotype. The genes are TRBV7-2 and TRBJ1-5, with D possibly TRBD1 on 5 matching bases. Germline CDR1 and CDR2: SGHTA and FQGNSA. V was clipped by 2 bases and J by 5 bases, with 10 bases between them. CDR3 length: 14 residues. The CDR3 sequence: CASSLKGAHQPQHF. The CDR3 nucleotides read TGTGCCAGCAGCTTAAAAGGGGCTCATCAGCCCCAGCATTTT.

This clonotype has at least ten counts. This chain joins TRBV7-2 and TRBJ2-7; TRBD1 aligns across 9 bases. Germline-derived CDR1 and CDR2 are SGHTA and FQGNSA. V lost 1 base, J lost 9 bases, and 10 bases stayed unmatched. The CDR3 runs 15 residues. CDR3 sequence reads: CASSLVAGQGNGQYF. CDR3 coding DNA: TGTGCCAGCAGCTTAGTTGCGGGACAGGGAAACGGGCAGTACTTC.

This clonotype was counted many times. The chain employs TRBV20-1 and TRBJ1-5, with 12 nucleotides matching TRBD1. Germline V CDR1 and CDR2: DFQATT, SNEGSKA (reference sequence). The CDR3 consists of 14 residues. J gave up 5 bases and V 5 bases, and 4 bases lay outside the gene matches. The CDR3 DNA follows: TGCAGTGCTCGGGACAGGGGGCTCGATCAGCCCCAGCATTTT. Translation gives CSARDRGLDQPQHF.

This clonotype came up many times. CDR3: CASSPTGVQPSDTQYF. CDR3 DNA sequence: TGCGCCAGCAGCCCGACGGGGGTGCAGCCCTCAGATACGCAGTATTTT. J is TRBJ2-3 and V is TRBV5-1; maybe TRBD2 (6 bases). Trimming removed 4 bases at V and 4 bases at J, with 19 bases between. Per the germline V gene, CDR1 is SGHRS and CDR2 is YFSETQ. CDR3 size: 16 residues.

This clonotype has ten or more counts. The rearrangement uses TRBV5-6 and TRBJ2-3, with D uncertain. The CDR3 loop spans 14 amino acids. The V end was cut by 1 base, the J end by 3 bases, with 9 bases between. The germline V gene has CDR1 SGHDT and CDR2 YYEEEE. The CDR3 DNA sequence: TGTGCCAGCAGCTTGCTCGTTGGAACAGATACGCAGTATTTT. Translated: CASSLLVGTDTQYF.

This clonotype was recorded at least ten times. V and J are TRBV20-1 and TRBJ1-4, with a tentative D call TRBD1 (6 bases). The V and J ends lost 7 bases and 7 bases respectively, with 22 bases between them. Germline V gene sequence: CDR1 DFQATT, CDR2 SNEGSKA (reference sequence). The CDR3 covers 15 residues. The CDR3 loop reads CSVKQGGGSGEKLFF. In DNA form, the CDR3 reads TGCAGTGTAAAACAGGGAGGGGGTTCCGGTGAAAAACTGTTTTTT.

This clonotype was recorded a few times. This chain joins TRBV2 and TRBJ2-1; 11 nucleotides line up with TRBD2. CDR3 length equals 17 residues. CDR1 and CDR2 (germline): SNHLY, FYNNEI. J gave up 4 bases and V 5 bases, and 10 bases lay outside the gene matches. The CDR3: CASSYGTSGSGYNEQFF. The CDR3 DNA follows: TGTGCCAGCAGTTACGGGACTAGCGGTTCCGGTTACAATGAGCAGTTCTTC.

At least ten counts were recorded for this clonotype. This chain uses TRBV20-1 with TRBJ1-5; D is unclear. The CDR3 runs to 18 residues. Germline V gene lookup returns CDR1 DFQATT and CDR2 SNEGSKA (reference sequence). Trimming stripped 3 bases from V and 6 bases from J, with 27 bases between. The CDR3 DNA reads TGCAGTGCTAGGAATTTCGGCGACCTAAACCGACCGACTCAGCCCCAGCATTTT. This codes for CSARNFGDLNRPTQPQHF.